This entry lists 11 T cell receptor beta chains sequenced from one sample in a study of sequential checkpoint blockade in melanoma. This sample's treatment: randomized to nivolumab then ipilimumab (arm A) or the reverse (arm B). Here immunoSEQ multiplex PCR was the method, and the copy in TCRdb shows in-frame clones only, minus some. The repertoire holds approximately 21,000 clones, with 80% to 90% as singletons. The specimen was CD8+ T cells sorted from blood (inferred from file names), collected from a patient given nivolumab and ipilimumab in sequence. Receptors were obtained from a human donor with melanoma.

V and J are TRBV5-6 and TRBJ2-5; D is undetermined. CDR1 is SGHDT and CDR2 is YYEEEE in the germline V gene. There are 12 residues in the CDR3. V lost 2 bases to trimming and J lost 11 bases, with 13 bases between them. This CDR3 reads CASSFYALEQYF. The CDR3 bases are TGTGCCAGCAGCTTTTACGCCTTAGAGCAGTACTTC.

The chain carries TRBV10-3 and TRBJ2-7; TRBD2 is a possible D gene (5 bases). The CDR3 consists of 13 residues. Germline-derived CDR1 and CDR2 are ENHRY and SYGVKD. Trimming removed 0 bases at V and 7 bases at J, with 10 bases between. CDR3 region: CAISESHTGEQYF. The CDR3 DNA reads TGTGCCATCAGTGAGTCCCACACGGGAGAGCAGTACTTC.

The chain recombines TRBV28 with TRBJ1-1; D not certain. CDR1 is MDHEN and CDR2 is SYDVKM in the germline V gene. The CDR3 loop spans 12 amino acids. V was cut by 8 bases and J by 3 bases, with 10 bases left in between. The CDR3, as DNA: TGTGCCAGCGGCGGTTTCGACACTGAAGCTTTCTTT. Amino acid sequence: CASGGFDTEAFF.

The genes are TRBV5-5 and TRBJ2-4, with TRBD2 matching over 14 bases. With 5 bases clipped from V and 2 bases from J, the junction kept 9 bases outside the gene matches. The CDR3 totals 18 residues. Per germline, CDR1 SGHKS and CDR2 YYEKEE (reference sequence). Written as DNA, the CDR3 is TGTGCCAGCAGTTGGCCGGGACTAGCGGGAGAGCCCAAAAACATTCAGTACTTC. This gives the protein CASSWPGLAGEPKNIQYF.

The rearrangement links TRBV5-1 to TRBJ1-1; D possibly corresponds to TRBD1 (5 bases). CDR1 SGHRS and CDR2 YFSETQ come from the germline V gene. This CDR3 spans 15 amino acids. Deletions cut 0 bases from V and 5 bases from J, with 14 bases between. CDR3: CASSLDPGVGTEAFF. The CDR3 nucleotides read TGCGCCAGCAGCTTGGATCCGGGGGTGGGGACTGAAGCTTTCTTT.

The chain uses TRBV5-1 and TRBJ2-2; 7 bases are a match to TRBD1. The CDR3 loop spans 16 amino acids. Germline CDR1 is SGHRS and CDR2 is YFSETQ. Trimming removed 0 bases from V and 5 bases from J; junction bases left unmatched: 7. CDR3 sequence (DNA): TGCGCCAGCAGCTTGGATGAGGGGGCAGGAACCGGGGAGCTGTTTTTT. Its protein is CASSLDEGAGTGELFF.

The chain has TRBV6-5 and TRBJ2-7, with TRBD1 matching over 7 bases. V dropped 6 bases and J dropped 3; count of bases not matched to a gene: 8. Germline V gene lookup returns CDR1 MNHEY and CDR2 SVGAGI. The CDR3 has 14 residues. The CDR3 sequence: CASREGDSIYEQYF. The CDR3 nucleotides read TGTGCCAGCAGGGAAGGGGACAGTATCTACGAGCAGTACTTC.

The chain employs TRBV7-8 and TRBJ2-7; the D is unclear. CDR3 length: 15 residues. The germline V gene encodes CDR1 SGHVS and CDR2 FQNEAQ. V was clipped by 5 bases and J by 1 base, with 15 bases between them. In DNA form, the CDR3 reads TGTGCCAGCAGCCCGAGAGGCGGATTATCCTACGAGCAGTACTTC. It codes for CASSPRGGLSYEQYF.

In this sample, this clone turned up once. The CDR3 spells CASSPGASGGLGSLGEQYF. The CDR3 DNA follows: TGTGCCAGCAGCCCCGGGGCTAGCGGGGGCCTGGGTAGCCTAGGTGAGCAGTACTTC. The gene calls are TRBV7-9 and TRBJ2-7; 10 bases line up with TRBD2. Germline V lookup: CDR1 SEHNR, CDR2 FQNEAQ (reference sequence). This CDR3 comprises 19 residues. V shed 5 bases, J shed 7 bases, and the junction held 23 bases outside the gene matches. Full variable domain (rest looked up from reference TRBV7-9 and TRBJ2-7): DTGVSQNPRHKITKRGQNVTFRCDPISEHNRLYWYRQTLGQGPEFLTYFQNEAQLEKSRLLSDRFSAERPKGSFSTLEIQRTEQGDSAMYLCASSPGASGGLGSLGEQYFGPGTRLTVT.

The chain couples TRBV7-6 to TRBJ1-4; 9 bases line up with TRBD1. Germline V gives CDR1 SGHVS, CDR2 FNYEAQ. This CDR3 comprises 15 residues. Germline trimming cut 5 bases from V and 6 bases from J; bases unmatched to any gene: 7. CDR3 nucleotides: TGTGCCAGCAGCCCGACGGGACAGGGTTATGAAAAACTGTTTTTT. Amino acid sequence: CASSPTGQGYEKLFF.

This clone was observed a single time. The genes are TRBV30 and TRBJ2-7, with 8 bases lining up with TRBD1. Trimming took 5 bases from V and 6 from J; bases not matched to a gene: 9. Germline lookup yields CDR1 GTSNPN and CDR2 SVGIG (reference sequence). The CDR3 has 13 amino acids. CDR3 nucleotides: TGTGCCTGGTCGAGGACAGGGCTCGGCGAGCAGTACTTC. Protein product: CAWSRTGLGEQYF.